The 15 T cell receptor beta chains reported below all come from one sample, sequenced in a study of cytomegalovirus exposure and HLA in healthy donors. Amplification used 60 Vbeta primers and 13 Jbeta primers. Sequenced by immunoSEQ multiplex PCR; TCRdb stores in-frame clones only, minus some. The sample contains more than 100,000 clones, roughly 80% of which appear only once. Sequencing was done on a sample of PBMCs. The receptors stem from a man aged 50 or older in good health and CMV-seronegative.

This sequence joins TRBV11-1 and TRBJ2-1, with D perhaps matching TRBD2 (6 bases). Trimming took off 2 bases at V and 3 bases at J, with 11 bases between the two ends. From germline, CDR1 is SGHAT and CDR2 FQDESV (reference sequence). The CDR3 covers 15 residues. The chain's CDR3 is CASSLSRDFYNEQFF. As DNA, the CDR3 is TGTGCCAGCAGCTTAAGCCGGGACTTCTACAATGAGCAGTTCTTC.

The chain has TRBV7-2 and TRBJ2-7; D possibly corresponds to TRBD2 (5 bases). The germline gives CDR1 SGHTA, CDR2 FQGNSA. The V gene lost 5 bases and the J gene lost 1 base, with 6 bases spanning the gap. The CDR3 runs to 12 residues. DNA for the CDR3: TGTGCCAGCAGCCGCGGGTCCTACGAGCAGTACTTC. This sequence encodes CASSRGSYEQYF.

This chain connects TRBV7-3 to TRBJ2-5, with TRBD2 identical over 7 bases. CDR3 length: 15 residues. After removal of 6 bases from V and 2 bases from J, the junction contained 9 bases not matched to a gene. CDR1 is SGHTA, CDR2 FQGTGA, per germline. This CDR3 is CASSYGGETQETQYF. CDR3 DNA sequence: TGTGCCAGCAGTTATGGGGGGGAGACGCAAGAGACCCAGTACTTC.

The chain combines TRBV28 with TRBJ1-1, with D possibly matching TRBD1 (6 bases). The CDR3 covers 14 residues. Germline lookup yields CDR1 MDHEN and CDR2 SYDVKM. V was clipped by 5 bases and J by 5 bases, with 15 bases between them. CDR3 loop: CASSLRDITTEAFF. In DNA form, the CDR3 reads TGTGCCAGCAGTCTCCGGGACATTACTACTGAAGCTTTCTTT.

The V call is TRBV9, the J call TRBJ1-1, with D unresolved. Germline V gene lookup returns CDR1 SGDLS and CDR2 YYNGEE. This CDR3 contains 14 residues. V lost 0 bases and J 1 base, leaving 7 bases between the germline ends. The CDR3 nucleotides are TGTGCCAGCAGCGTAGTTGGAGCGAACACTGAAGCTTTCTTT. Translation gives CASSVVGANTEAFF.

This clone was picked up a small number of times. The chain links TRBV5-4 to TRBJ2-1, with 12 bases identical to TRBD2. CDR3 size: 15 residues. Unmatched junction bases numbered 6, after V lost 3 bases and J lost 8 bases. The germline V gene has CDR1 SGHNT and CDR2 YYREEE (reference sequence). The CDR3 DNA follows: TGTGCCAGCAGCTGGACTAGCGGGATCCCACATGAGCAGTTCTTC. This translates into CASSWTSGIPHEQFF.

The genes are TRBV15 and TRBJ2-1, with 10 positions matching TRBD2. The CDR3 spans 16 residues. The junction had 8 bases not matched to a gene; V was cut back by 0 bases and J by 9 bases. Per the germline V gene, CDR1 is LNHNV and CDR2 is YYDKDF (reference sequence). The DNA for the CDR3 is TGTGCCACCAGCAGAGATGGGCAGCGGGGGGGCGCTGAGCAGTTCTTC. Amino acids: CATSRDGQRGGAEQFF.

The rearrangement uses TRBV9 and TRBJ2-7; 7 positions match TRBD2. Germline V gene lookup returns CDR1 SGDLS and CDR2 YYNGEE. With V trimmed by 8 bases and J by 4 bases, 6 bases remained unmatched. CDR3 length: 12 residues. The CDR3 bases are TGTGCCAGTGGGAGGGGCGGGTACGAGCAGTACTTC. The encoded protein is CASGRGGYEQYF.

The genes are TRBV2 and TRBJ2-7, with 10 bases identical to TRBD1. J lost 4 bases, V lost 5 bases, and 5 bases had no gene match. Germline CDR1 is SNHLY and CDR2 is FYNNEI. The CDR3 extends over 14 amino acids. The CDR3 protein is CASSPRQGAYEQYF. CDR3 DNA: TGTGCCAGCAGTCCTCGACAGGGGGCTTACGAGCAGTACTTC.

The rearrangement links TRBV6-1 to TRBJ1-3, with TRBD1 as a possible D gene (6 bases). The V end was cut by 4 bases, the J end by 0 bases, with 10 bases between. The V gene's germline CDR1 is MNHNS and CDR2 SASEGT. The CDR3 has 15 amino acids. Here the CDR3 reads CASSVTGFSGNTIYF. CDR3 nucleotide sequence: TGTGCCAGCAGTGTTACAGGGTTCTCTGGAAACACCATATATTTT.

This sequence joins TRBV27 and TRBJ2-5, with D perhaps TRBD1 (6 bases). Germline CDR1 reads MNHEY; CDR2 reads SMNVEV (reference sequence). V lost 6 bases and J lost 1, with 15 bases in between. The CDR3 is 15 residues long. CDR3 sequence (DNA): TGTGCCAGCAGCCGCCTGGGGGCGGCCCAAGAGACCCAGTACTTC. It yields the protein CASSRLGAAQETQYF.

This chain uses TRBV13 with TRBJ2-7; the match to TRBD2 covers 7 bases. Germline CDR1 PRHDT, CDR2 FYEKMQ (reference sequence). V lost 6 bases to trimming and J lost 3 bases; unmatched junction nucleotides: 11. The CDR3 runs to 15 residues. As DNA, the CDR3 is TGTGCCAGCAGTGAGGAGCGGGGTATGATCTACGAGCAGTACTTC. Its translation is CASSEERGMIYEQYF.

The CDR3 is CASSSNGGVRETQYF. Here the CDR3 DNA reads TGCGCCAGCAGCTCCAACGGCGGGGTACGGGAGACCCAGTACTTC. The V and J genes are TRBV5-1 and TRBJ2-5, with a possible D match to TRBD2 (6 bases). V was shortened by 3 bases and J by 5 bases, with 17 bases between the two germline ends. From germline, CDR1 is SGHRS and CDR2 YFSETQ. The CDR3 contains 15 residues.

CDR3 DNA: TGTGCCAGCAGCTCGGGACATTCCCTAGGCACAGATACGCAGTATTTT. Protein sequence: CASSSGHSLGTDTQYF. The rearrangement joins TRBV7-9 to TRBJ2-3, with D perhaps TRBD1 (6 bases). The CDR3 totals 16 residues. Per germline, CDR1 SEHNR and CDR2 FQNEAQ (reference sequence). Trimming removed 4 bases from V and 1 base from J, with 15 bases in between.

This rearrangement joins TRBV5-1 to TRBJ2-7; possibly TRBD1 for D (5 bases). V lost 0 bases and J lost 6, with 10 bases in between. The CDR3 spans 13 residues. Germline values: CDR1 SGHRS, CDR2 YFSETQ. In DNA form, the CDR3 reads TGCGCCAGCAGCTTGGGGGTCGACAGCGAGCAGTACTTC. This codes for CASSLGVDSEQYF.